A selection of T cell receptor beta chains follows, all from one sample in a study of cytomegalovirus exposure and HLA in healthy donors. The protocol was immunoSEQ multiplex PCR, while the TCRdb copy is restricted to in-frame clones and leaves out a portion. The data contain around 300,000 clones, 70% to 90% of them singletons. Sequencing input: PBMCs. The source is a woman in her late teens or twenties in good health and CMV-seronegative. Each CDR3 is given with its conserved first and last residue. The D gene is left open where the match is weak. The size of a clone is reported for some rows only, either as once, few or many, or as a class for expanded clones.

TRBJ2-2	.	TRBV2	.	TGTGCCAGCACCGGGCCGGGTTCAGGGTCCGGGGAGCTGTTTTTT	CASTGPGSGSGELFF
TRBJ2-3	.	TRBV13	.	TGTGCCAGCAGCCCCGGAGGGTACCACACAGATACGCAGTATTTT	CASSPGGYHTDTQYF
TRBJ2-2	.	TRBV2	.	TGTGCCAGCAGTCCAGGGTCTGGGGAGCTGTTTTTT	CASSPGSGELFF
TRBJ2-7	.	TRBV7-2	.	TGTGCCAGCAGCTTAATTTACGGGTCCTCCTACGAGCAGTACTTC	CASSLIYGSSYEQYF
TRBJ2-5	.	TRBV13	.	TGTGCCAGCAGCCGCCCGGAAGAGACCCAGTACTTC	CASSRPEETQYF
TRBJ1-2	TRBD1	TRBV15	once	TGTGCCACCAGCAGAGATCAGAACAGGGGTAACGGCTACACCTTC	CATSRDQNRGNGYTF
TRBJ1-1	.	TRBV5-4	.	TGTGCCAGCAGCTACGAGGGGGACACTGAAGCTTTCTTT	CASSYEGDTEAFF
TRBJ1-2	.	TRBV6-5	.	TGTGCCAGCAGTTACTCGCAGGCGGGCGCAATTTCAAGCTACACCTTC	CASSYSQAGAISSYTF
TRBJ2-1	.	TRBV29-1	.	TGCAGCGTTGATCCCAATTCCAATGAGCAGTTCTTC	CSVDPNSNEQFF
TRBJ1-5	.	TRBV29-1	.	TGCAGCGTTGATCAGGGGAATCAGCCCCAGCATTTT	CSVDQGNQPQHF
TRBJ1-5	.	TRBV6-6	.	TGTGCCAGCAGTTATCAGGGAAATAGCAATCAGCCCCAGCATTTT	CASSYQGNSNQPQHF
TRBJ1-5	.	TRBV19	.	TGTGCCAGTAGTATCTCGTGGGGGGGTTTGGGTGCTCAGCCCCAGCATTTT	CASSISWGGLGAQPQHF
TRBJ2-1	.	TRBV5-6	.	TGTGCCAGCAGCGTTGGACGGACGGGGTGGTTCTTC	CASSVGRTGWFF
TRBJ2-7	.	TRBV7-2	.	TGTGCCAGCAGCTTAAGGAGGAACTACGAGCAGTACTTC	CASSLRRNYEQYF
TRBJ1-2	.	TRBV7-2	.	TGTGCCAGCAGTCCTCAAGGACAGAGTAACTATGGCTACACCTTC	CASSPQGQSNYGYTF
TRBJ1-1	TRBD1	TRBV27	few	TGTGCCAGCCAGACAGGGGGCACTGAAGCTTTCTTT	CASQTGGTEAFF
TRBJ2-1	.	TRBV5-6	.	TGTGCCAGCAGCTTGGGGAGGGGTGATGAGCAGTTCTTC	CASSLGRGDEQFF
TRBJ1-6	.	TRBV19	.	TGTGCCAGTAGTATATATGGCAGCGAGCCCCTCCACTTT	CASSIYGSEPLHF
TRBJ1-2	.	TRBV6-5	.	TGTGCCAGCAGTTACTCATTCGACAGATTTTCCTATGGCTACACCTTC	CASSYSFDRFSYGYTF
TRBJ2-7	.	TRBV27	.	TGTGCCAGCAGCCGTATAGACAGGTCACACGAGCAGTACTTC	CASSRIDRSHEQYF
TRBJ1-1	.	TRBV6-5	.	TGTGCCAGACGGGACACCGAAGTGAACACTGAAGCTTTCTTT	CARRDTEVNTEAFF
TRBJ1-1	.	TRBV5-4	.	TGTGCCAGCAGCTTGGGAGGCGGGGTGGTTACTGAAGCTTTCTTT	CASSLGGGVVTEAFF